The 30 T cell receptor beta chains presented below share a single source sample, sequenced in a study of T-cell memory formation after mild COVID-19 (dated by TCRdb to 2020 to 2023). The method behind the library was 5' RACE. The sequencer was an Illumina NovaSeq 6000. Using fastp trimming at Q25 and MiXCR clonotype assembly, TCRdb reanalyzed the public sequencing data and kept in-frame beta chains. Each entry is one CDR3 protein sequence, shown with its most common DNA and genes. Within this sample are some 86,000 distinct CDR3 sequences, with around 25% of them counted one time only. Less than 55% of the sample is taken by the ten largest. Material for sequencing was PBMCs or a T cell subset sorted from them (not recorded which). These receptors were obtained from a man younger than 35 who had mild COVID-19 (a few samples of this study predate the infection). The sample titles of this study are shuffled in the database, so cell type and time point are left out; the donor was told from shared clones.

Only a few counts were recorded for this clonotype. The chain carries TRBV5-1 and TRBJ1-5, with unresolved D. Germline assignment: CDR1 SGHRS and CDR2 YFSETQ. The CDR3 runs 14 residues. V lost 0 bases, J lost 2 bases, and 6 bases lay in between. As DNA, the CDR3 is TGCGCCAGCAGCTTGGGGACGGGCAATCAGCCCCAGCATTTT. Its protein is CASSLGTGNQPQHF.

The rearrangement links TRBV4-1 to TRBJ1-2; 12 bases fit TRBD1. Looked up from germline, CDR1 is MGHRA and CDR2 is YSYEKL. The length of the CDR3 is 14 residues. With 5 bases clipped from V and 7 bases from J, the junction kept 5 bases outside the gene matches. CDR3 nucleotides: TGCGCCAGCAGCACCCGGGACAGGGGGCCTGGCTACACCTTC. Its translation: CASSTRDRGPGYTF.

This clonotype was seen a handful of times. The V call is TRBV12-3 or TRBV12-4, the J call TRBJ2-7; D call uncertain. V was trimmed by 2 bases and J by 4 bases, leaving 18 bases between them. CDR3 length: 16 residues. The CDR3 region is CASSLSTRIPPYEQYF. The CDR3 DNA reads as TGTGCCAGCAGTTTATCCACCAGGATCCCACCGTACGAGCAGTACTTC.

The rearrangement joins TRBV4-3 to TRBJ2-5, with 10 bases matching TRBD2. The CDR3 runs 16 residues. Unmatched junction bases numbered 10, after V lost 3 bases and J lost 6 bases. CDR1 LGHNA and CDR2 YSLEER come from the germline V gene. CDR3 residues: CASSHGLSGGTKTQYF. CDR3 nucleotides: TGCGCCAGCAGCCATGGGCTTAGCGGGGGGACGAAGACCCAGTACTTC.

The rearrangement uses TRBV7-2 and TRBJ2-5, with D possibly TRBD1 on 5 matching bases. CDR1 is SGHTA, CDR2 FQGNSA, per germline. The CDR3 length is 14 residues. Trimming cost V 3 bases and J 4 bases, with 12 bases left between them. In DNA, the CDR3 is TGTGCCAGCAGCTTTAGGGGTTCTGGAGAGACCCAGTACTTC. It translates to CASSFRGSGETQYF.

This clonotype was found a few times. This chain connects TRBV6-2 or TRBV6-3 to TRBJ2-1, with 7 bases matching TRBD2. The germline V gene has CDR1 MNHEY and CDR2 SVGEGT. The CDR3 consists of 16 residues. With V trimmed by 0 bases and J by 9 bases, 11 bases remained unmatched. This CDR3 is CASSYSLAGRGGEQFF. CDR3 DNA: TGTGCCAGCAGTTACTCCCTAGCAGGGCGCGGGGGTGAGCAGTTCTTC.

The chain recombines TRBV4-1 with TRBJ2-3; 7 nucleotides line up with TRBD2. V trimming: 5 bases; J trimming: 2 bases; junction bases outside the gene matches: 7. This CDR3 contains 15 residues. From germline, CDR1 is MGHRA and CDR2 YSYEKL. DNA of the CDR3: TGCGCCAGCAGCTCGCCTAGCGGAAACACAGATACGCAGTATTTT. Translated, it gives CASSSPSGNTDTQYF.

This clonotype appeared once. The chain is built from TRBV6-2 or TRBV6-3 and TRBJ1-2, with D perhaps matching TRBD1 (5 bases). This CDR3 region has 15 residues. The germline CDR1 and CDR2 sequences are MNHEY and SVGEGT. V lost 0 bases and J 4 bases, leaving 12 bases between the germline ends. The CDR3 region is CASSYSPGRLYGYTF. The CDR3 region has the DNA TGTGCCAGCAGTTACTCGCCAGGGAGACTCTATGGCTACACCTTC.

Many counts were recorded for this clonotype. The rearrangement joins TRBV6-5 to TRBJ1-1; no reliable D call. Trimming left V 5 bases short and J 5 bases short, with 12 bases between. The CDR3 runs 13 residues. Per germline, CDR1 MNHEY and CDR2 SVGAGI. The CDR3 loop is CASSGGVWTEAFF. In DNA form, the CDR3 reads TGTGCCAGCAGTGGCGGAGTTTGGACTGAAGCTTTCTTT.

J is TRBJ2-2 and V is TRBV6-5; the D gene is possibly TRBD1 (6 bases). Looked up from germline, CDR1 is MNHEY and CDR2 is SVGAGI. The CDR3 loop spans 15 amino acids. V lost 0 bases to trimming and J lost 2 bases, with 7 bases between them. CDR3 DNA: TGTGCCAGCAGTTACTCGGACAGTAACACCGGGGAGCTGTTTTTT. Translated: CASSYSDSNTGELFF.

This clonotype was observed at least ten times. The chain is built from TRBV7-6 and TRBJ1-6; D perhaps matches TRBD1 (6 bases). The CDR3 is 13 amino acids. V shed 5 bases and J shed 9 bases, with 11 bases lying between them. The V gene's germline CDR1 is SGHVS and CDR2 FNYEAQ. CDR3 bases: TGTGCCAGCAGCCTAGGACAGATTTCACCCCTCCACTTT. Its translation is CASSLGQISPLHF.

V gene TRBV4-2 combines with J gene TRBJ1-2, with TRBD1 as a possible D gene (5 bases). The CDR3 has 14 amino acids. V lost 1 base and J lost 4, with 10 bases in between. Germline loops: CDR1 LGHNA, CDR2 YNFKEQ. This CDR3 is CASSQVGDLYGYTF. CDR3 DNA: TGTGCCAGCAGCCAAGTCGGGGACCTCTATGGCTACACCTTC.

This clonotype has at least ten counts. V is TRBV5-1 and J is TRBJ2-1, with a tentative D call TRBD2 (6 bases). The CDR3 runs to 14 residues. V was shortened by 3 bases and J by 5 bases, with 12 bases between the two germline ends. Germline CDR1 SGHRS, CDR2 YFSETQ. The CDR3 region has the DNA TGCGCCAGCAGCTACGGGACTCTTGACAATGAGCAGTTCTTC. Protein: CASSYGTLDNEQFF.

This clonotype counts as medium-sized. V is TRBV12-3 or TRBV12-4 and J is TRBJ2-1; TRBD2 matches 9 bases. J lost 4 bases, V lost 3 bases, and 7 bases had no gene match. This CDR3 comprises 16 residues. The chain's CDR3 is CASSFLAGGPYNEQFF. The CDR3 region has the DNA TGTGCCAGCAGTTTCCTCGCGGGGGGGCCTTACAATGAGCAGTTCTTC.

The chain links TRBV20-1 to TRBJ2-3; 10 bases align to TRBD2. The germline CDR1 and CDR2 sequences are DFQATT and SNEGSKA (reference sequence). CDR3 length equals 16 residues. The junction had 14 bases not matched to a gene; V was cut back by 5 bases and J by 6 bases. CDR3 DNA: TGCAGTGCTGACTTTATAGCGGGGGGTAATGGGGATACGCAGTATTTT. Translated: CSADFIAGGNGDTQYF.

The V call is TRBV20-1, the J call TRBJ1-2; D might be TRBD1 (6 bases). Trimming took off 6 bases at V and 2 bases at J, with 7 bases between the two ends. CDR1 is DFQATT and CDR2 is SNEGSKA in the germline V gene (reference sequence). The CDR3 is 11 residues long. CDR3 region: CSADRNYGYTF. The CDR3 DNA is TGCAGTGCCGACAGGAACTATGGCTACACCTTC.

The chain has TRBV11-2 and TRBJ2-1; 9 bases line up with TRBD2. The CDR3 is made up of 14 amino acids. Germline V gene data show CDR1 as SGHAT and CDR2 as FQNNGV. Germline trimming cut 3 bases from V and 4 bases from J; bases unmatched to any gene: 1. For the CDR3, the DNA is TGTGCCAGCAGCTTGGGACTAGCATACAATGAGCAGTTCTTC. Protein: CASSLGLAYNEQFF.

V and J are TRBV6-2 or TRBV6-3 and TRBJ1-2, with D hard to call. This CDR3 region has 10 residues. The V end lost 6 bases, the J end lost 8 bases, and 7 bases lay between the germline ends. Germline loops: CDR1 MNHEY, CDR2 SVGEGT. CDR3 bases: TGTGCCAGCAGGAGTGGGGGCTACACCTTC. Its translation is CASRSGGYTF.

This clonotype was seen a handful of times. The rearrangement uses TRBV7-9 and TRBJ1-3; D remains ambiguous. The germline V gene has CDR1 SEHNR and CDR2 FQNEAQ (reference sequence). The CDR3 totals 13 residues. V lost 6 bases and J lost 4, with 10 bases in between. CDR3 region: CASRVTMGNTIYF. CDR3 nucleotides: TGTGCCAGCAGGGTGACAATGGGAAACACCATATATTTT.

The chain uses TRBV7-8 and TRBJ2-7; tentative D call: TRBD2 (6 bases). The CDR3 is 16 residues long. Germline V gene sequence: CDR1 SGHVS, CDR2 FQNEAQ. The V end was cut by 0 bases, the J end by 2 bases, with 14 bases between. This CDR3 reads CASSLAEGGPTYEQYF. CDR3 coding DNA: TGTGCCAGCAGCTTAGCGGAGGGCGGTCCAACCTACGAGCAGTACTTC.

The genes are TRBV2 and TRBJ2-2; D remains unclear. This CDR3 spans 16 amino acids. Germline lookup yields CDR1 SNHLY and CDR2 FYNNEI. The germline V and J ends were trimmed by 6 bases and 1 base, with 15 bases remaining between them. The DNA for the CDR3 is TGTGCCAGCAGGCAGCGTTTGGGTAGGAACACCGGGGAGCTGTTTTTT. It yields the protein CASRQRLGRNTGELFF. Based on the CDR3 plus reference TRBV2 and TRBJ2-2, the full variable domain is EPEVTQTPSHQVTQMGQEVILRCVPISNHLYFYWYRQILGQKVEFLVSFYNNEISEKSEIFDDQFSVERPDGSNFTLKIRSTKLEDSAMYFCASRQRLGRNTGELFFGEGSRLTVL.

This clonotype turned up a few times. The chain links TRBV2 to TRBJ2-1, with unresolved D. Germline lookup yields CDR1 SNHLY and CDR2 FYNNEI. This CDR3 is 15 amino acids long. V lost 4 bases, J lost 0 bases, and 10 bases lay in between. The CDR3 spells CASSGADISYNEQFF. CDR3 nucleotide sequence: TGTGCCAGCAGTGGGGCCGATATCTCCTACAATGAGCAGTTCTTC.

This chain joins TRBV27 and TRBJ2-7; unclear D gene. CDR1 MNHEY and CDR2 SMNVEV come from the germline V gene (reference sequence). The CDR3 contains 14 residues. The V gene lost 5 bases and the J gene lost 6 bases, with 17 bases spanning the gap. The CDR3 is CASSPGPLASEQYV. The CDR3, as DNA: TGTGCCAGCAGTCCCGGGCCTCTTGCGTCCGAGCAGTACGTC.

This clonotype was seen only a few times. V gene TRBV6-6 combines with J gene TRBJ2-7; TRBD2 might be the D (6 bases). V was trimmed by 7 bases and J by 2 bases, leaving 9 bases between them. The CDR3 runs to 12 residues. Germline V gene data show CDR1 as MNHNY and CDR2 as SVGAGI (reference sequence). CDR3 loop: CASNSGTYEQYF. The CDR3 region has the DNA TGTGCCAGCAATAGCGGAACCTACGAGCAGTACTTC.

The table lists this clonotype with a few counts. The chain joins TRBV3-1 to TRBJ2-3, with 13 bases lining up with TRBD2. This CDR3 region has 18 residues. The junction had 12 bases not matched to a gene; V was cut back by 4 bases and J by 5 bases. CDR1 and CDR2 from the germline V gene are LGHDT and YNNKEL (reference sequence). For the CDR3, the DNA is TGTGCCAGCAGCCCAGGACTAGCGGGGGCCGGCCGTGGAGATACGCAGTATTTT. It translates to CASSPGLAGAGRGDTQYF.

This clonotype appeared once. The J gene is TRBJ1-4, the V gene TRBV3-1; possible D gene TRBD1, 5 bases. The germline V gene has CDR1 LGHDT and CDR2 YNNKEL (reference sequence). V was shortened by 5 bases and J by 5 bases, with 15 bases between the two germline ends. This CDR3 is built from 15 residues. The chain's CDR3 is CASSIGNRLNEKLFF. The CDR3 bases are TGTGCCAGCAGCATTGGGAACAGGTTAAATGAAAAACTGTTTTTT.

J is TRBJ2-6 and V is TRBV7-3; 8 bases match TRBD1. Germline V gene lookup returns CDR1 SGHTA and CDR2 FQGTGA. The CDR3 is 17 amino acids. The V and J ends lost 5 bases and 0 bases, in that order; junction bases with no gene match: 6. The CDR3 DNA reads TGTGCCAGCAGCCCGGGGACAGGATACTCTGGGGCCAACGTCCTGACTTTC. Its protein product is CASSPGTGYSGANVLTF.

This clonotype was observed a few times. The rearrangement joins TRBV6-2 or TRBV6-3 to TRBJ2-3; 7 nucleotides align to TRBD2. Trimming removed 4 bases from V and 3 bases from J; junction bases left unmatched: 7. This CDR3 has 15 amino acids. The germline gives CDR1 MNHEY, CDR2 SVGEGT. The CDR3 DNA sequence: TGTGCCAGCAGTTTCGCGGGGAGGGAGACAGATACGCAGTATTTT. Amino acid sequence: CASSFAGRETDTQYF.

This chain uses TRBV6-2 or TRBV6-3 with TRBJ2-5; the D call may be TRBD1 or TRBD2 (6 bases each). The CDR3 contains 15 residues. Germline CDR1 MNHEY, CDR2 SVGEGT. V gave up 5 bases and J gave up 5 bases, with 18 bases separating them. DNA of the CDR3: TGTGCCAGCAGTGCCTATCTCGGGGGCGGGGAGACCCAGTACTTC. This gives the protein CASSAYLGGGETQYF.

A few counts support this clonotype. This chain joins TRBV20-1 and TRBJ1-1; D gene uncertain. Germline lookup yields CDR1 DFQATT and CDR2 SNEGSKA (reference sequence). The CDR3 extends over 13 amino acids. Trimming shortened V by 5 bases and J by 0 bases, and 10 bases separated the two germline ends. This CDR3 reads CSARGRMNTEAFF. The CDR3 DNA sequence: TGCAGTGCTCGTGGGCGGATGAACACTGAAGCTTTCTTT.